One and the same sample provided the 4 T cell receptor beta chains below, sequenced in a study of identical twins. TCRdb ran MiXCR on the 5' RACE reads and lists one entry per CDR3 protein. The sample has around 1.7 million distinct CDR3 sequences, roughly 35% seen once. The sequencing input was cord blood. The receptors originated from a newborn girl in good health.

In this sample, this clonotype turned up a few times. This chain links TRBV7-2 with TRBJ2-4; 7 bases line up with TRBD1. The trim removed 6 bases at V and 3 bases at J, leaving 5 bases unmatched. The CDR3 covers 14 residues. Germline CDR1 is SGHTA and CDR2 is FQGNSA. CDR3 sequence reads: CASRQTGLKNIQYF. The CDR3 DNA is TGTGCCAGCAGGCAGACAGGGCTCAAAAACATTCAGTACTTC.

V usage is TRBV11-2 and J usage is TRBJ2-7, with D possibly matching TRBD1 (6 bases). Germline CDR1 is SGHAT and CDR2 is FQNNGV. Trimming left V 1 base short and J 2 bases short, with 15 bases between. The CDR3 contains 16 residues. Here the CDR3 DNA reads TGTGCCAGCAGCTTAGCCCCGACAGGTCCTACCTACGAGCAGTACTTC. Translated: CASSLAPTGPTYEQYF.

This clonotype was observed a few times. The CDR3 is CASSLGGGYERYF. The CDR3, as DNA: TGTGCCAGCAGTTTAGGCGGGGGGTACGAGCGGTACTTC. The chain joins TRBV27 to TRBJ2-5; 8 bases match TRBD2. The CDR3 totals 13 residues. The V and J ends lost 2 bases and 13 bases, in that order; junction bases with no gene match: 9. CDR1 MNHEY and CDR2 SMNVEV come from the germline V gene (reference sequence).

The gene calls are TRBV24-1 and TRBJ2-3; D unresolved. The CDR3 extends over 16 amino acids. The germline V gene has CDR1 KGHDR and CDR2 SFDVKD. V lost 7 bases, J lost 0 bases, and 16 bases lay in between. The CDR3 loop reads CATSDQSRTSTDTQYF. CDR3 in DNA: TGTGCCACCAGCGATCAGAGTCGGACGAGCACAGATACGCAGTATTTT.